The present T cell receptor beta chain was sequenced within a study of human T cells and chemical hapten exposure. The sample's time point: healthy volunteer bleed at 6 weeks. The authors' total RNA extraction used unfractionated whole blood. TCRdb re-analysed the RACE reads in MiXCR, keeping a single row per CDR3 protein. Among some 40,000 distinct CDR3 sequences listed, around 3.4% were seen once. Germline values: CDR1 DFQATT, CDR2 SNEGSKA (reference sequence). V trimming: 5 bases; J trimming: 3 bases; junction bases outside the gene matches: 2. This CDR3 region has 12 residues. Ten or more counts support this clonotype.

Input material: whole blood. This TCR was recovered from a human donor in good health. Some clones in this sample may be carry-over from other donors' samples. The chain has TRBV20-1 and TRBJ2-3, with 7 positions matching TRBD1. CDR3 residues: CSAETGTDTQYF. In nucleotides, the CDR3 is TGCAGTGCTGAGACAGGGACAGATACGCAGTATTTT.